This TCR beta chain was captured in a study of cytomegalovirus exposure and HLA in healthy donors. Both 60 Vbeta primers and 13 Jbeta primers went into the PCR. Sequencing used immunoSEQ multiplex PCR; TCRdb keeps in-frame clones, though not all of them. The data show about 170,000 clones, roughly 71% seen once. CDR3 length equals 17 residues. Unmatched junction bases numbered 11, after V lost 5 bases and J lost 4 bases. Germline assignment: CDR1 MNHEY and CDR2 SMNVEV (reference sequence). This rearrangement joins TRBV27 to TRBJ1-2; 12 nucleotides align to TRBD1. This sequence was found in a girl between 10 and 17 years old in good health and CMV-seronegative. Sequencing was carried out using PBMCs. The DNA for the CDR3 is TGTGCCAGCAGTGCGGAGGCCGGGACAGGGGGCAGCTATGGCTACACCTTC. This codes for CASSAEAGTGGSYGYTF.